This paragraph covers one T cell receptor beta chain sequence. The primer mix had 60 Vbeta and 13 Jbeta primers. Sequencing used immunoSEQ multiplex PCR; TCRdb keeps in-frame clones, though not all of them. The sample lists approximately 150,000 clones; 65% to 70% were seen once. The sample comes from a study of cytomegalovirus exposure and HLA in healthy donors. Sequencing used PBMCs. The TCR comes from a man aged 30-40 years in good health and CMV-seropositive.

The CDR3 sequence is CASSSPPSETQYF. In DNA form, the CDR3 reads TGTGCCAGCAGCTCCCCCCCCTCCGAGACCCAGTACTTC. The rearrangement uses TRBV7-3 and TRBJ2-5; D remains ambiguous. The CDR3 has 13 residues. CDR1 is SGHTA, CDR2 FQGTGA, per germline. Between the trimmed V and J ends, which lost 4 bases and 5 bases, there was a span of 11 bases.